Shown below are 13 T cell receptor beta chains from a single sample sequenced in a study of human T cells and chemical hapten exposure. Described time point: patch test 3, about 24 weeks after DPC sensitization. Treatment here: therapeutic diphenylcyclopropenone sensitization with weekly scalp DPC. TCRdb re-called the RACE reads with MiXCR, one entry per CDR3 protein. The sample contains about 64,000 distinct CDR3 sequences, approximately 9.9% of which appear only once. This sample comprised whole blood, obtained in connection with sensitization to the hapten diphenylcyclopropenone (DPC). Receptors were obtained from a woman in her 30s with alopecia areata. Some clones in this sample may be carry-over from other donors' samples.

With regard to this clonotype: Being one base from a much bigger clone, this may be a read error. This chain links TRBV12-3 or TRBV12-4 with TRBJ1-5, with no clear D. The CDR3 length is 15 residues. DNA of the CDR3: TGTGCCAGCACCCCCGGTGTGGCCCGGGGTATGGCCCAGAATTTT. Amino acids: CASTPGVARGMAQNF.

The chain employs TRBV18 and TRBJ1-6; TRBD1 aligns across 7 bases. The length of the CDR3 is 14 residues. J lost 7 bases, V lost 2 bases, and 2 bases had no gene match. Germline CDR1 reads KGHSH; CDR2 reads LQKENI. The CDR3 sequence: CASSPVGQNSPLHF. CDR3 sequence (DNA): TGTGCCAGCTCACCAGTGGGACAGAATTCACCCCTCCACTTT.

This clonotype was found many times. The chain is built from TRBV10-3 and TRBJ2-1; 7 bases match TRBD2. This CDR3 is built from 14 residues. Germline V gene data show CDR1 as ENHRY and CDR2 as SYGVKD. The ends lost 4 bases at V and 5 bases at J; junction bases unmatched: 5. Here the CDR3 DNA reads TGTGCCATCAGTGCCCAGCGGGGTAACAATGAGCAGTTCTTC. As protein: CAISAQRGNNEQFF.

V usage is TRBV15 and J usage is TRBJ2-5, with 8 bases lining up with TRBD2. Germline loops: CDR1 LNHNV, CDR2 YYDKDF (reference sequence). The CDR3 totals 16 residues. The J segment lost 4 bases and the V segment lost 1 base, leaving 8 bases of the junction unmatched. DNA of the CDR3: TGTGCCACCAGCAGAGCCGCCGGGGGGGAAGGAGAGACCCAGTACTTC. It encodes CATSRAAGGEGETQYF.

The chain employs TRBV12-3 or TRBV12-4 and TRBJ1-4, with a possible D match to TRBD1 (6 bases). Between the trimmed V and J ends, which lost 5 bases and 2 bases, there was a span of 9 bases. There are 14 residues in the CDR3. CDR3 sequence (DNA): TGTGCCAGCAGTAGGGGGGGCACTAATGAAAAACTGTTTTTT. Its translation: CASSRGGTNEKLFF.

This clonotype was recorded many times. This chain uses TRBV10-2 with TRBJ1-1; TRBD1 aligns across 8 bases. Germline values: CDR1 WSHSY, CDR2 SAAADI. CDR3 size: 13 residues. V gave up 7 bases and J gave up 5 bases; unmatched junction bases: 6. DNA of the CDR3: TGCGCCAGCACAATTACAGGGGGGACTGAAGCTTTCTTT. It encodes CASTITGGTEAFF.

This clonotype was observed many times. The rearrangement links TRBV20-1 to TRBJ1-2, with D perhaps matching TRBD1 (5 bases). V gave up 0 bases and J gave up 5 bases, with 16 bases separating them. The germline gives CDR1 DFQATT, CDR2 SNEGSKA (reference sequence). The CDR3 sequence is 15 residues long. CDR3 nucleotide sequence: TGCAGTGCTAGAGATCAGGGCAGAGATTATTATGGCTACACCTTC. The encoded protein is CSARDQGRDYYGYTF.

This clonotype was counted a few times. The CDR3 reads CASSPTEGGPRIGQYF. Written as DNA, the CDR3 is TGTGCCAGCAGCCCCACGGAGGGTGGGCCAAGAATTGGGCAGTACTTC. The chain links TRBV3-1 to TRBJ2-7, with D tentatively TRBD2 (6 bases). V was cut by 4 bases and J by 9 bases, with 25 bases left in between. The CDR3 extends over 16 amino acids. Germline V gene data show CDR1 as LGHDT and CDR2 as YNNKEL (reference sequence).

This clonotype was found many times. This chain uses TRBV18 with TRBJ2-7, with 7 bases matching TRBD1. The germline V gene has CDR1 KGHSH and CDR2 LQKENI. The CDR3 extends over 16 amino acids. With V trimmed by 6 bases and J by 7 bases, 18 bases remained unmatched. CDR3 nucleotides: TGTGCCAGCTCCCCATGGGCCCCACAACAGGGGTATGAGCAGTACTTC. It yields the protein CASSPWAPQQGYEQYF.

The chain couples TRBV29-1 to TRBJ2-1; the D gene is possibly TRBD1 (5 bases). This CDR3 has 14 residues. Germline V gene sequence: CDR1 SQVTM, CDR2 ANQGSEA. V lost 7 bases, J lost 0 bases, and 13 bases lay in between. The CDR3 DNA reads as TGCAGCGGCGCAGGGCCTAGCTCCTACAATGAGCAGTTCTTC. Its protein product is CSGAGPSSYNEQFF.

In its sample, this clonotype was seen a few times. The genes are TRBV15 and TRBJ1-3; D is unresolved. The CDR3 sequence is 17 residues long. CDR1 is LNHNV and CDR2 is YYDKDF in the germline V gene (reference sequence). The V and J ends lost 0 bases and 0 bases respectively, with 12 bases between them. CDR3 DNA sequence: TGTGCCACCAGCAGAGATCCGGAGGTTCGCTCTGGAAACACCATATATTTT. Its protein is CATSRDPEVRSGNTIYF.

The chain has TRBV12-3 or TRBV12-4 and TRBJ2-2; D perhaps matches TRBD1 (5 bases). V lost 6 bases and J 6 bases, leaving 11 bases between the germline ends. The CDR3 consists of 13 residues. This CDR3 is CASSPRDSGELFF. Here the CDR3 DNA reads TGTGCCAGCAGCCCCAGGGATTCCGGGGAGCTGTTTTTT.

The chain has TRBV6-2 or TRBV6-3 and TRBJ1-2; tentatively, D is TRBD1 (5 bases). The ends were cut back, 2 bases at V and 8 bases at J, with 9 bases in the middle. The CDR3 length is 12 residues. Germline V gene data show CDR1 as MNHEY and CDR2 as SVGEGT. CDR3 bases: TGTGCCAGCAGTTACCAGGGTTACGGCTACACCTTC. Its translation: CASSYQGYGYTF.